The 13 T cell receptor beta chains in this list originate from one sample, sequenced in a study of T-cell reconstitution after alpha-beta-depleted transplantation in children. TCRbeta library construction was performed incorporating unique molecular identifiers. TCRdb called the PCR reads again in MiXCR, with one record for every CDR3 protein. The sample has around 400,000 distinct CDR3 sequences; around 9.9% are singletons. The material was PBMCs from the stem cell graft donor, obtained from the stem cell graft. These receptors all come from a human donor who donated a stem cell graft to a child with acute myeloid leukemia.

The chain couples TRBV7-2 to TRBJ1-4; 8 bases map to TRBD1. Germline CDR1 is SGHTA and CDR2 is FQGNSA. The J segment lost 7 bases and the V segment lost 3 bases, leaving 4 bases of the junction unmatched. The CDR3 covers 14 residues. For the CDR3, the DNA is TGTGCCAGCAGCTTTGACAGGGGAGGTGAAAAACTGTTTTTT. Translated: CASSFDRGGEKLFF.

The sample holds a few counts of this clonotype. The rearrangement joins TRBV24-1 to TRBJ2-3; 8 bases line up with TRBD1. CDR1 and CDR2 from the germline V gene are KGHDR and SFDVKD. J was trimmed by 3 bases and V by 4 bases; bases with no gene match: 5. This CDR3 has 15 residues. DNA for the CDR3: TGTGCCACCAGTGACCGACAGGGGAAGACAGATACGCAGTATTTT. This translates into CATSDRQGKTDTQYF.

This clonotype has a handful of counts. This chain uses TRBV9 with TRBJ1-1; a weak D match, TRBD1 (5 bases). Between the trimmed V and J ends, which lost 4 bases and 7 bases, there was a span of 14 bases. The CDR3 loop spans 13 amino acids. Germline assignment: CDR1 SGDLS and CDR2 YYNGEE. The CDR3 is CASSQGGLGEAFF. The CDR3 DNA is TGTGCCAGCAGCCAGGGCGGACTAGGTGAAGCTTTCTTT. The variable domain in full, with the rest retrieved from reference TRBV9 and TRBJ1-1, is DSGVTQTPKHLITATGQRVTLRCSPRSGDLSVYWYQQSLDQGLQFLIQYYNGEERAKGNILERFSAQQFPDLHSELNLSSLELGDSALYFCASSQGGLGEAFFGQGTRLTVV.

This clonotype was seen a few times. V is TRBV7-2 and J is TRBJ2-1, with 7 nucleotides matching TRBD2. CDR1 SGHTA and CDR2 FQGNSA come from the germline V gene. Losses at the gene ends were 6 bases for V and 7 bases for J; bases not matched to a gene: 12. The CDR3 extends over 15 amino acids. The CDR3 nucleotides are TGTGCCAGCAGTCCACCTCGGGGGGACCTGAATGAGCAGTTCTTC. Amino acids: CASSPPRGDLNEQFF.

In DNA form, the CDR3 reads TGTGCCAGCAGCTTAGGGACAGGCAGAGAAGCTTTCTTT. The encoded protein is CASSLGTGREAFF. The V call is TRBV11-2, the J call TRBJ1-1, with 7 bases that match TRBD1. Germline CDR1 reads SGHAT; CDR2 reads FQNNGV. Unmatched junction bases numbered 4, after V lost 1 base and J lost 8 bases. CDR3 size: 13 residues.

The chain carries TRBV20-1 and TRBJ1-1; 7 bases agree with TRBD1. The germline CDR1 and CDR2 sequences are DFQATT and SNEGSKA (reference sequence). The CDR3 runs to 14 residues. V dropped 7 bases and J dropped 1; count of bases not matched to a gene: 9. CDR3 coding DNA: TGCAGTGTTCTACTAGGGGGCAGGAACACTGAAGCTTTCTTT. Translated: CSVLLGGRNTEAFF.

The V call is TRBV20-1, the J call TRBJ2-5; 13 nucleotides match TRBD2. The V and J ends lost 6 bases and 5 bases, in that order; junction bases with no gene match: 12. Germline V gives CDR1 DFQATT, CDR2 SNEGSKA (reference sequence). The CDR3 has 16 residues. CDR3 bases: TGCAGTGCGAGGAGGGTAGGACTAGCGGGAGACGAGACCCAGTACTTC. Translated, it gives CSARRVGLAGDETQYF.

This clonotype was seen more than once but under ten times. V and J are TRBV30 and TRBJ2-3; 12 bases are shared with TRBD2. The CDR3 is 16 residues long. Germline CDR1 GTSNPN, CDR2 SVGIG (reference sequence). V gave up 4 bases and J gave up 2 bases; unmatched junction bases: 7. The CDR3 sequence: CAWTSGRAPSTDTQYF. The CDR3, as DNA: TGTGCCTGGACTAGCGGGAGGGCCCCTTCCACAGATACGCAGTATTTT.

This clonotype was seen a handful of times. The V and J genes are TRBV7-9 and TRBJ2-1; 9 positions agree with TRBD1. There are 15 residues in the CDR3. J gave up 8 bases and V 4 bases, and 9 bases lay outside the gene matches. The V gene's germline CDR1 is SEHNR and CDR2 FQNEAQ (reference sequence). CDR3 sequence reads: CASSSDRGVLDEQFF. DNA for the CDR3: TGTGCCAGCAGCTCCGACAGGGGGGTCTTGGATGAGCAGTTCTTC.

The J gene is TRBJ2-1, the V gene TRBV7-9; D unresolved. The CDR3 runs to 12 residues. With 11 bases removed from V and 4 bases from J, the gap between germline ends came to 12 bases. Germline V gives CDR1 SEHNR, CDR2 FQNEAQ (reference sequence). For the CDR3, the DNA is TGTGCCTCAAACACAGTATACAATGAGCAGTTCTTC. Its protein is CASNTVYNEQFF.

V gene TRBV6-2 or TRBV6-3 combines with J gene TRBJ2-1, with D possibly TRBD1 on 5 matching bases. The V end lost 7 bases, the J end lost 4 bases, and 11 bases lay between the germline ends. Germline values: CDR1 MNHEY, CDR2 SVGEGT. There are 13 residues in the CDR3. DNA of the CDR3: TGTGCCAGCATGAGACAGACATACAATGAGCAGTTCTTC. The encoded protein is CASMRQTYNEQFF.

This clonotype showed up many times. This chain uses TRBV2 with TRBJ2-2; D is ambiguous. The CDR3 contains 16 residues. The germline V gene encodes CDR1 SNHLY and CDR2 FYNNEI. V lost 3 bases and J 8 bases, leaving 19 bases between the germline ends. This CDR3 is CASSDRRSLEGGELFF. For the CDR3, the DNA is TGTGCCAGCAGTGACAGACGAAGCTTAGAAGGAGGGGAGCTGTTTTTT.

This chain uses TRBV11-1 with TRBJ2-4, with unresolved D. The CDR3 covers 14 residues. CDR1 SGHAT and CDR2 FQDESV come from the germline V gene (reference sequence). Trimming removed 1 base at V and 9 bases at J, with 13 bases between. The DNA for the CDR3 is TGTGCCAGCAGCTTAGTTCCTAGTCTGAGCATTCAGTACTTC. This codes for CASSLVPSLSIQYF.